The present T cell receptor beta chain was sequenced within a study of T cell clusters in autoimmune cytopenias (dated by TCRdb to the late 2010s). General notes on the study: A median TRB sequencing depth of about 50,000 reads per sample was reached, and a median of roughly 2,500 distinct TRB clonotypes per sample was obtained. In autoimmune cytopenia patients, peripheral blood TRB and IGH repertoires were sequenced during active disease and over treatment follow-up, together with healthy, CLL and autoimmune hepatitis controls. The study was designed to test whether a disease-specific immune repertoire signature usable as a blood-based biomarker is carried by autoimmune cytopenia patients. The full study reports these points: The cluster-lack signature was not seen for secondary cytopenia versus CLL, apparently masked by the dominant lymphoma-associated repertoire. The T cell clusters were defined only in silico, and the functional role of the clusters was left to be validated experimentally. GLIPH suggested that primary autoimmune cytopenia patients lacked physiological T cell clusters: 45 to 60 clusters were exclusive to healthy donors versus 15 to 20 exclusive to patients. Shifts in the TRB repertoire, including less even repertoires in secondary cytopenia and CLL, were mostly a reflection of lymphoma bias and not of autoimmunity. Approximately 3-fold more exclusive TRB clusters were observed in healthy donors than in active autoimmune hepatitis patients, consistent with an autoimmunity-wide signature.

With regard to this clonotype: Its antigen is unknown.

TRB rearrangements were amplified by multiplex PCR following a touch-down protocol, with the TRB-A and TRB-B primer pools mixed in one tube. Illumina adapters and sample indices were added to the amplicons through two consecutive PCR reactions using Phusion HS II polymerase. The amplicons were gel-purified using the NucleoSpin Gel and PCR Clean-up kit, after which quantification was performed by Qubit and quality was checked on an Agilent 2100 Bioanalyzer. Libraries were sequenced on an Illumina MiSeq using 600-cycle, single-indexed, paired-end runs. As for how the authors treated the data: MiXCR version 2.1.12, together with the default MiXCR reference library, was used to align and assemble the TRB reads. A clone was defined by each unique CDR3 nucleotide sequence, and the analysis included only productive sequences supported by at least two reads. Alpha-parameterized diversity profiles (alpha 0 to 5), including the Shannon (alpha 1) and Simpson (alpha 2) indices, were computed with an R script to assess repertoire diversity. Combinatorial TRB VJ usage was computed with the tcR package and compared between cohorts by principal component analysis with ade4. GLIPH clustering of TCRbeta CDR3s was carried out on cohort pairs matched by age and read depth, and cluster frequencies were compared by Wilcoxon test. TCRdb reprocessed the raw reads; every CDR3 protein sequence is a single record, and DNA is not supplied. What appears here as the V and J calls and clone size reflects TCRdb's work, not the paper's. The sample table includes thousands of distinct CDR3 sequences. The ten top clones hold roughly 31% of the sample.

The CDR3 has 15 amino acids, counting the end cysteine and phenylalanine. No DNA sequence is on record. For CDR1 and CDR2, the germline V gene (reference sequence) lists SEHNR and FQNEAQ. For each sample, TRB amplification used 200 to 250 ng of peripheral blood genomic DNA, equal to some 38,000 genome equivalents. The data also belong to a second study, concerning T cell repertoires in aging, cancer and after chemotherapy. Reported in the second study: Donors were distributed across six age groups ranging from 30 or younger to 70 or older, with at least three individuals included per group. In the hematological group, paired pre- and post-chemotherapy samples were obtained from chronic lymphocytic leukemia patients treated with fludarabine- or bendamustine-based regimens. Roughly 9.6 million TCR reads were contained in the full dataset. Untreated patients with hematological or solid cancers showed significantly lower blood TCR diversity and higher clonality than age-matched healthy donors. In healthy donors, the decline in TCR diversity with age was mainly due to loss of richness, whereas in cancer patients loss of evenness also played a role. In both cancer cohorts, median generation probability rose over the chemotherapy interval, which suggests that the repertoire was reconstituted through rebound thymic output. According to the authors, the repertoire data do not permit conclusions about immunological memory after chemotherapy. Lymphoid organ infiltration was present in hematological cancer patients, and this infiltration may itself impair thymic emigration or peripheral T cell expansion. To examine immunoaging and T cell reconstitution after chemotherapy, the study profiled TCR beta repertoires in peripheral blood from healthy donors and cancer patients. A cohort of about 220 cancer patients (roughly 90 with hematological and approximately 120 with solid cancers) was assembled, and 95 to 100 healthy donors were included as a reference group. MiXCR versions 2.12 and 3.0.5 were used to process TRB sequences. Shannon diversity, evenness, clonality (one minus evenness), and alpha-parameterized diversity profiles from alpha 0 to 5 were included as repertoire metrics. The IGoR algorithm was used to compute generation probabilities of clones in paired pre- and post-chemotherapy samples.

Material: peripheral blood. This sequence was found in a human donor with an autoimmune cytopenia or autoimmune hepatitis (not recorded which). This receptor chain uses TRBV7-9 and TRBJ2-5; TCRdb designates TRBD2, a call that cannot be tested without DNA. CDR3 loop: CASSLANARDETQYF.